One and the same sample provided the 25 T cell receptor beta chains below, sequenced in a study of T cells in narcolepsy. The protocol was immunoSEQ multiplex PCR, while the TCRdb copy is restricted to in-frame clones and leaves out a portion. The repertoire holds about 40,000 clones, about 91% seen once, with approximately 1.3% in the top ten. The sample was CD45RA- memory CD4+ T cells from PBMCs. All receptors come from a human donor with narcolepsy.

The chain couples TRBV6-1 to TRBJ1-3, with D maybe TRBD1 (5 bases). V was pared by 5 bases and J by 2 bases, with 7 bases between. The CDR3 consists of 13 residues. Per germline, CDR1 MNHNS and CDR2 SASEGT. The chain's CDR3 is CASSLGAGNTIYF. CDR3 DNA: TGTGCCAGCAGTTTAGGGGCTGGAAACACCATATATTTT.

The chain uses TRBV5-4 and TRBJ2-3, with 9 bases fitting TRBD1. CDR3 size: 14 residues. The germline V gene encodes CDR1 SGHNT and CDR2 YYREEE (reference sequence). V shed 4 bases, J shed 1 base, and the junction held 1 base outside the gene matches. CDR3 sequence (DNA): TGTGCCAGCAGCCGGGACAGGGGCACAGATACGCAGTATTTT. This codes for CASSRDRGTDTQYF. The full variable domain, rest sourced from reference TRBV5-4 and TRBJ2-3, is ETGVTQSPTHLIKTRGQQVTLRCSSQSGHNTVSWYQQALGQGPQFIFQYYREEENGRGNFPPRFSGLQFPNYSSELNVNALELDDSALYLCASSRDRGTDTQYFGPGTRLTVL.

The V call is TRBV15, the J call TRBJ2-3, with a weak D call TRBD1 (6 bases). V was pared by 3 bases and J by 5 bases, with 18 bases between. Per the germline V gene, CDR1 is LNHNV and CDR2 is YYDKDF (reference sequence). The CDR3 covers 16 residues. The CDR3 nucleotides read TGTGCCACCAGCAGTTGGGGGACCTTGACAGGAGATACGCAGTATTTT. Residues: CATSSWGTLTGDTQYF.

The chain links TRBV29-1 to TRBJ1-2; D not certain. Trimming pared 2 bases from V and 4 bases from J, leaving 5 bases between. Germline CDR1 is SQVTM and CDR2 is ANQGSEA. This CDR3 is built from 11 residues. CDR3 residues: CSVESSYGYTF. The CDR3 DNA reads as TGCAGCGTTGAAAGCAGCTATGGCTACACCTTC.

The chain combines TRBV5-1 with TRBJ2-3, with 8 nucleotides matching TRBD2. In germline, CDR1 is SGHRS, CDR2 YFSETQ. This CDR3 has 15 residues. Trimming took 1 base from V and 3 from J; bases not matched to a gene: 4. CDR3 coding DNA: TGCGCCAGCAGCTTGAATAGCGGGGATACAGATACGCAGTATTTT. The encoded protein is CASSLNSGDTDTQYF.

The CDR3 spells CASSRYSGGSNNEQFF. In DNA, the CDR3 is TGTGCCAGCAGTCGCTATAGCGGGGGGAGCAACAATGAGCAGTTCTTC. The rearrangement joins TRBV6-6 to TRBJ2-1; 10 nucleotides agree with TRBD2. This CDR3 spans 16 amino acids. The J segment lost 5 bases and the V segment lost 5 bases, leaving 9 bases of the junction unmatched. Per germline, CDR1 MNHNY and CDR2 SVGAGI (reference sequence).

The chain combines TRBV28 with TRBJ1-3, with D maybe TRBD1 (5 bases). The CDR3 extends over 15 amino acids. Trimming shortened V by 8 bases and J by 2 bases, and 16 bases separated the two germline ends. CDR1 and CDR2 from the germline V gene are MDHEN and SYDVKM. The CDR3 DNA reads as TGTGCCAGCCGAACGGGGACTCGGACTGGAAACACCATATATTTT. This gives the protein CASRTGTRTGNTIYF.

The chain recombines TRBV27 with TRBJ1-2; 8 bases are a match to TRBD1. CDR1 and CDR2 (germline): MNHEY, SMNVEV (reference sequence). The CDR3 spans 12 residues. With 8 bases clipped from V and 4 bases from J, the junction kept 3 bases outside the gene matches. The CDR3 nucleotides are TGTGCCAGCGCAACAGGGGGCTATGGCTACACCTTC. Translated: CASATGGYGYTF.

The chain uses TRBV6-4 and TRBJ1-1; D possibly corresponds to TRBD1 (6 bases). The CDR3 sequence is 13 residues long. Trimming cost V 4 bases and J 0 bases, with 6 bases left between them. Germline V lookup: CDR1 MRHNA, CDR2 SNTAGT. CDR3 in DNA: TGTGCCAGCAGTGCAGGGGTGAACACTGAAGCTTTCTTT. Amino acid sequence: CASSAGVNTEAFF.

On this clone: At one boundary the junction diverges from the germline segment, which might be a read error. CDR3 in DNA: TGTGCCAGCAGTATGCGACAGGGAAGCACCATATATTTT. Its protein is CASSMRQGSTIYF. This rearrangement joins TRBV6-6 to TRBJ1-3; 7 bases align to TRBD1. The CDR3 length is 13 residues. The germline gives CDR1 MNHNY, CDR2 SVGAGI (reference sequence).

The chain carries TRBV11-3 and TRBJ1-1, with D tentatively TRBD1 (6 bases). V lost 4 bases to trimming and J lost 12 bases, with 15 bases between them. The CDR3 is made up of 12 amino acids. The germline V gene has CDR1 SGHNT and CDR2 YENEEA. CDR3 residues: CASSSRGGEPFF. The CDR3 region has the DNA TGTGCCAGCAGCTCCAGAGGGGGGGAACCTTTCTTT. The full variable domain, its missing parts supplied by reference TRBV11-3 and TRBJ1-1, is EAGVVQSPRYKIIEKKQPVAFWCNPISGHNTLYWYLQNLGQGPELLIRYENEEAVDDSQLPKDRFSAERLKGVDSTLKIQPAELGDSAVYLCASSSRGGEPFFGQGTRLTVV.

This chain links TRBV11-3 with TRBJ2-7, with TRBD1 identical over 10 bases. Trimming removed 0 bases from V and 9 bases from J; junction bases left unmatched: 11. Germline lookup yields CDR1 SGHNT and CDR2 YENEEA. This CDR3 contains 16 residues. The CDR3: CASSLDGTGELLGQYF. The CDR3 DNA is TGTGCCAGCAGCTTAGATGGGACAGGGGAGCTTCTGGGGCAGTACTTC.

The CDR3, as DNA: TGCGCCAGCAGCTTGGAAGACAGAGGGTATGGCTACACCTTC. Protein: CASSLEDRGYGYTF. The chain combines TRBV5-1 with TRBJ1-2; D is perhaps TRBD1 (5 bases). V gave up 0 bases and J gave up 5 bases, with 11 bases separating them. Looked up from germline, CDR1 is SGHRS and CDR2 is YFSETQ. The CDR3 is 14 residues long. The full variable domain, in which reference TRBV5-1 and TRBJ1-2 provide the parts outside the CDR3, is KAGVTQTPRYLIKTRGQQVTLSCSPISGHRSVSWYQQTPGQGLQFLFEYFSETQRNKGNFPGRFSGRQFSNSRSEMNVSTLELGDSALYLCASSLEDRGYGYTFGSGTRLTVV.

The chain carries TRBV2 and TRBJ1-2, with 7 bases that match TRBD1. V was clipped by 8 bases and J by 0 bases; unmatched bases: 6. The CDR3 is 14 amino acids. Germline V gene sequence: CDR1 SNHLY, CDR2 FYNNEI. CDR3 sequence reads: CASETGNPNYGYTF. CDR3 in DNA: TGTGCCAGCGAGACAGGGAACCCTAACTATGGCTACACCTTC.

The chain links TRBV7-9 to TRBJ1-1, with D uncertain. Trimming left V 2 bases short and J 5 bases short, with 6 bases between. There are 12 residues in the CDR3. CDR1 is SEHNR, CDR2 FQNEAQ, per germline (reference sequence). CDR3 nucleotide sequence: TGTGCCAGCAGCTTAACATCAACTGAAGCTTTCTTT. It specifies CASSLTSTEAFF.

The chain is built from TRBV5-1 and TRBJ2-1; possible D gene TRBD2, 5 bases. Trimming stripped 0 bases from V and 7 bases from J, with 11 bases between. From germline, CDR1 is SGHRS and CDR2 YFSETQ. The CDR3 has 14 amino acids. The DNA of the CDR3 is TGCGCCAGCAGCTTGGACGGCGGGTTGAATGAGCAGTTCTTC. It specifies CASSLDGGLNEQFF.

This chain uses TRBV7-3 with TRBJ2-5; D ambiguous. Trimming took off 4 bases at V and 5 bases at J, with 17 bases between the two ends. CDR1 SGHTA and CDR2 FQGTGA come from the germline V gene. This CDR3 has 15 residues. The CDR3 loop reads CASSYTNSPGETQYF. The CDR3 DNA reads TGTGCCAGCAGCTACACAAATTCCCCCGGGGAGACCCAGTACTTC. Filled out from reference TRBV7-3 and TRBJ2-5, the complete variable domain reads GAGVSQTPSNKVTEKGKYVELRCDPISGHTALYWYRQSLGQGPEFLIYFQGTGAADDSGLPNDRFFAVRPEGSVSTLKIQRTERGDSAVYLCASSYTNSPGETQYFGPGTRLLVL.

DNA of the CDR3: TGTGCCAGCAGCTTTGGACTAGCGGGAGGGAATGAGCAGTTCTTC. This translates into CASSFGLAGGNEQFF. This rearrangement joins TRBV7-9 to TRBJ2-1; TRBD2 matches 15 bases. The V and J ends lost 3 bases and 7 bases, in that order; junction bases with no gene match: 1. CDR1 and CDR2 from the germline V gene are SEHNR and FQNEAQ (reference sequence). The CDR3 has 15 amino acids.

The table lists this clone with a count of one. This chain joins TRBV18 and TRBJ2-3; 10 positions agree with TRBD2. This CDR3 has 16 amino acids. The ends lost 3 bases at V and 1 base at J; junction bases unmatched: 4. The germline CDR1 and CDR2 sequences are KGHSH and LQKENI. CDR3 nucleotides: TGTGCCAGCTCACCTTCCAGCGGGGGGGGCACAGATACGCAGTATTTT. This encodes CASSPSSGGGTDTQYF.

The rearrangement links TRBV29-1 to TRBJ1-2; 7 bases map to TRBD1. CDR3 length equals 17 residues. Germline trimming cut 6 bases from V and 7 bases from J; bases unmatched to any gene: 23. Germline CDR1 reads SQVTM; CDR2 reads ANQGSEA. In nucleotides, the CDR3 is TGCAGCGTACTGACAGCAGGGGGGCCGATAAAAACCGGTGGCTACACCTTC. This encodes CSVLTAGGPIKTGGYTF. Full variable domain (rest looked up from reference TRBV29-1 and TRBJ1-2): SAVISQKPSRDICQRGTSLTIQCQVDSQVTMMFWYRQQPGQSLTLIATANQGSEATYESGFVIDKFPISRPNLTFSTLTVSNMSPEDSSIYLCSVLTAGGPIKTGGYTFGSGTRLTVV.

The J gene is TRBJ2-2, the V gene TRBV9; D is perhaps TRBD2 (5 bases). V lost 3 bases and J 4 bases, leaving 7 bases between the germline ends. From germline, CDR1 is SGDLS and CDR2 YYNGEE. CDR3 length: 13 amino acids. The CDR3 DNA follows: TGTGCCAGCAGCGCGGGGTTCACCGGGGAGCTGTTTTTT. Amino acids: CASSAGFTGELFF.

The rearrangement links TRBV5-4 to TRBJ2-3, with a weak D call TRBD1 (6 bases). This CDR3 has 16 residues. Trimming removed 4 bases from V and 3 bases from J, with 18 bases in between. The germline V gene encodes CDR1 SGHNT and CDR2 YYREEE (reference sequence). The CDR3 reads CASSAQVRQVTDTQYF. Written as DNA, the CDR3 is TGTGCCAGCAGCGCTCAGGTCAGACAGGTGACAGATACGCAGTATTTT.

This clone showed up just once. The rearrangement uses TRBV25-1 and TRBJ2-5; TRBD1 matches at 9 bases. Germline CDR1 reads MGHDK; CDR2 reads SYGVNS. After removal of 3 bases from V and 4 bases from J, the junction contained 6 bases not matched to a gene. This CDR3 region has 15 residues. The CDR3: CASSDPQGAGETQYF. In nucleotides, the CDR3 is TGTGCCAGCAGTGACCCACAGGGGGCCGGAGAGACCCAGTACTTC.

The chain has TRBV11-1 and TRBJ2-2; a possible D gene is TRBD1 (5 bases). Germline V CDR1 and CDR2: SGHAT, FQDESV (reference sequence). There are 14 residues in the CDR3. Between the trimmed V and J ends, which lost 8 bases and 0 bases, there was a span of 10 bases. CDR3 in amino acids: CASSWTTNTGELFF. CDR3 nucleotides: TGTGCCAGCTCCTGGACAACGAACACCGGGGAGCTGTTTTTT.

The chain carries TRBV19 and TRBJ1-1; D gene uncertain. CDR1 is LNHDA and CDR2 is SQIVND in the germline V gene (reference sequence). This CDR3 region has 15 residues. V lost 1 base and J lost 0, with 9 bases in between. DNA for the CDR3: TGTGCCAGTAGTATAGCGGCCGGGTTGAACACTGAAGCTTTCTTT. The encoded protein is CASSIAAGLNTEAFF.